This paragraph covers one T cell receptor beta chain sequence. What it binds is unknown. The study profiled TCR beta VDJ and CDR3 using genomic DNA as template. TCRdb reprocessed the reads with MiXCR, giving one entry per CDR3 protein. The repertoire has roughly 250,000 distinct CDR3 sequences, approximately 79% of them found once; the top ten carry approximately 40%. The data stem from a study of CD8+CD57+ T cells in acquired aplastic anemia. It was patients with CD8+CD57+ cell expansion by flow cytometry who were chosen for sequencing. Diagnosis of severe acquired aplastic anemia applied to all patients. At the time of blood sampling, patients had not yet received any therapy. CDR1 is DFQATT and CDR2 is SNEGSKA in the germline V gene (reference sequence). There are 14 residues in the CDR3. The V and J ends lost 3 bases and 4 bases respectively, with 10 bases between them. Whole-study findings and limits: Statistical testing detected no significant gap in CD8+ Simpson's diversity between patients and controls.

The sequence came from a human donor with aplastic anemia. Sequencing input: sorted CD4+, CD8+, or CD8+CD57+ T cells (not recorded which) from PBMCs. This chain connects TRBV20-1 to TRBJ2-6; no reliable D call. This CDR3 reads CSAREQPGANVLTF. The CDR3, as DNA: TGCAGTGCTAGGGAACAGCCCGGGGCCAACGTCCTGACTTTC.